This T cell receptor (beta chain) is drawn from a study of somatic mutations in cytotoxic T cells in rheumatoid arthritis. Researchers isolated CD4+ and CD8+ cells by positive magnetic bead selection and then checked their purity by flow cytometry. Notes on this clone: The antigen is not known.

Findings of the study overall: Antigens recognized by the expanded CD8+ clones were unknown. Statistically, CD8+ T-cell clonality was not significantly distinct between individuals with rheumatoid arthritis and age-matched healthy controls.

Sequenced by immunoSEQ multiplex PCR; TCRdb stores in-frame clones only, minus some. The sample consists of about 12,000 clones, over 80% of them appearing once. Sequenced: CD8+ T cells sorted from blood. The source of this sequence is a woman in her fifties or sixties in good health.

CDR3 DNA sequence: TGTGCCAGCAGTGAACCTGGAGCAAGCAATCAGCCCCAGCATTTT. Translated, it gives CASSEPGASNQPQHF. The chain has TRBV6-1 and TRBJ1-5; D not certain. V was pared by 2 bases and J by 1 base, with 9 bases between. There are 15 residues in the CDR3. CDR1 and CDR2 from the germline V gene are MNHNS and SASEGT.